This T cell receptor beta chain was found in a study of neurological immune-mediated disorders. Sorted libraries were made with 850,000 to 1,000,000 CD4+ or CD8+ T cells. Study outcomes and limitations: A possible signature was seen in one related-CDR3 cluster, into which phylogenetic grouping placed the repertoires of 18 of 34 multiple sclerosis patients. The greatest TCR clonal expansion appeared in HTLV-1-associated myelopathy and the smallest, falling below healthy controls, in multiple sclerosis.

Concerning this clonotype itself: Its antigen remains unknown.

5'RACE with 10-nucleotide random UMIs generated the cDNA. TCRdb fed the 5' RACE reads into MiXCR, producing one record per CDR3 protein. The sample records about 55,000 distinct CDR3 sequences, 3% to 4.5% being singletons. From germline, CDR1 is LNHDA and CDR2 SQIVND (reference sequence). The CDR3 loop spans 15 amino acids. V shed 3 bases and J 3 bases; nucleotides not matched to a gene: 3. Source material: CD4+ T cells from blood. The gene calls are TRBV19 and TRBJ2-1; 9 bases fit TRBD1. The clonotype was recovered from a woman aged 40 to 50 with multiple sclerosis. This CDR3 reads CASSIGTGFYNEQFF. Here the CDR3 DNA reads TGTGCCAGTAGTATCGGGACAGGGTTCTACAATGAGCAGTTCTTC.